This TCR beta chain was recorded in a study of T cells in Graves' hyperthyroidism and ophthalmopathy. Study-level information: Peripheral blood samples were taken at initial diagnosis, prior to any treatment.

Germline values: CDR1 LGHDT, CDR2 YNNKEL (reference sequence). The ends were cut back, 4 bases at V and 9 bases at J, with 25 bases in the middle. The CDR3 totals 17 residues. The study included ophthalmopathy patients with Clinical Activity Score at least 3, NOSPECS grade at least 4 and duration under 3 months. Clinicians diagnosed patients from clinical symptoms, serum thyroxine and TRAb, thyroid ultrasound and orbital computed tomography. With regard to this clonotype: The antigen is undetermined.

Study-wide results and limits: The model made its ophthalmopathy prediction, and onset followed a median roughly 6.5 months later.

There were TCR beta CDR3 regions amplified from RNA transcripts. The HTBI set primed first-round TCR CDR3 RT-PCR. From the multiplex PCR reads, TCRdb called clonotypes with MiXCR, one entry per CDR3 protein. This repertoire shows hundreds of thousands of distinct CDR3 sequences, around a fifth found once; its top ten account for under 55%. The chain uses TRBV3-1 and TRBJ2-1; either TRBD1 or TRBD2 may supply D (6 bases each). Input material: blood. The source is a woman aged 65 to 85 with Graves' ophthalmopathy. CDR3: CASSPTPTLKQGGEQFF. The DNA of the CDR3 is TGTGCCAGCAGCCCGACCCCTACTCTGAAACAGGGAGGTGAGCAGTTCTTC.